The entry below gives a single TCR beta chain sequence along with its context. Its cognate antigen is unknown. When the RNA was reverse transcribed, random hexamers were used with an input of about 0.45 to 1 ug. The CDR3 of TCR beta was amplified by immunoSEQ multiplex PCR across 54 Vbeta and 13 Jbeta. MiXCR, applied by TCRdb to the immunoSEQ multiplex PCR reads, yields one record per CDR3 protein. The sample carries approximately 200,000 distinct CDR3 sequences, roughly nine tenths recorded once. These data belong to a study of CD8 T cells in Susac syndrome. Findings of the study overall: The study acknowledged a relatively small number of individuals in its TCR sequencing and HLA analysis.

TCR beta from blood CD8+ and CD4+ T cells was sequenced. CD8+ and CD4+ T cells were negatively isolated; TEMRA cells were FACS-enriched. Sequenced input: CD8+ T cells from PBMCs. This sequence originates from a human donor with multiple sclerosis.

The CDR3 sequence: CASSQNKGLGTYNEQFF. CDR3 nucleotide sequence: TGCGCCAGCAGCCAAAACAAGGGACTAGGAACTTACAATGAGCAGTTCTTC. The genes are TRBV4-1 and TRBJ2-1; 8 nucleotides line up with TRBD2. The CDR3 is 17 residues long. The junction had 10 bases not matched to a gene; V was cut back by 2 bases and J by 4 bases. CDR1 and CDR2 (germline): MGHRA, YSYEKL.